This T cell receptor (beta chain) originates from a study of T-cell memory formation after mild COVID-19 (dated by TCRdb to the early 2020s). In the study overall: TCR sequence clusters from the two donors were largely donor specific. Two young, previously healthy adult volunteers made up the cohort, one male and one female. In two donors, T-cell clones that expanded and contracted after mild COVID-19 were followed by sequencing TCRalpha and TCRbeta repertoires longitudinally.

Ficoll-Paque density gradient centrifugation was the method used to isolate PBMCs. There are a few counts of this clonotype. The specificity of this receptor is unknown. Base qualities are not provided; no much larger clone lies one nucleotide away. Sequencer: Illumina NovaSeq 6000. cDNA libraries for TCRalpha and TCRbeta were prepared by 5'RACE using constant-segment primers, with sample barcodes and unique molecular identifiers added. RNA was extracted from every sample with Trizol reagent. Library amplification was performed in two PCR steps, and a second sample barcode and Illumina TruSeq adapters were introduced in the second step. The libraries were sequenced on an Illumina NovaSeq using 2 x 150 bp paired-end reads. In the source study's methods: The reads were demultiplexed and collapsed into UMI-guided consensus sequences using migec v1.2.7. Using mixcr v2.1.11, UMI consensuses were aligned to TRA and TRB V and J templates and then assembled into clonotypes. Clonotypes were classified as expanded or contracted when called significant by both edgeR and NoisET, with noise models trained on biological replicates. For edgeR calls, a false discovery rate-adjusted p below 0.01 and a log2 fold-change threshold of 1 were applied. As an exploratory analysis of dynamics, PCA with hierarchical clustering was applied to max-normalized trajectories of the 1000 most abundant clonotypes. Each responding clone was given a CD4 or CD8 phenotype based on the CD4+ and CD8+ repertoires, which had been sequenced separately. TCRdb's own reprocessing of the public reads used fastp at Q25 and MiXCR and kept productive beta chains. Rows merge per CDR3 protein into single entries with the most common DNA and genes. For this entry, the V and J calls and clone size follow TCRdb and not the study's own pipeline. This sample holds about 500,000 distinct CDR3 sequences; roughly 20% were observed only once. Together, the top ten hold approximately 12% of the sample.

The junction carries 11 bases between V and J, which are trimmed by 5 bases and 4 bases respectively. Reading from cysteine to phenylalanine, the CDR3 counts 13 amino acids. CDR3 DNA only is kept here, 39 bases in frame from base 1. Findings and caveats that apply to the study as a whole: Some responding clones were detected in pre-infection memory, suggesting pre-existing cross-reactive memory T cells joined the SARS-CoV-2 response. From day 15 to 85, contracting clones showed balanced CD4/CD8 phenotypes, whereas a second wave of clones that expanded from day 15 to 37 leaned towards CD4+. Only a couple of mild cases were covered by the study, and larger cohorts that include severe cases with pre-infection samples were considered necessary. Whether the second-wave clones peaking on day 37 were SARS-CoV-2 specific was not confirmed. Contracting CD4+ clones were located mainly in the CM and EM memory subsets, whereas CD8+ clones were found to be enriched in EMRA.

The rearranged segments are TRBV12-3 or TRBV12-4 and TRBJ1-2, and possibly TRBD1, on 6 matching bases. The clonotype was recovered from an adult woman who had mild COVID-19 (a few samples of this study predate the infection). The sample titles of this study are shuffled in the database, so cell type and time point are left out; the donor was told from shared clones. The specimen sequenced was PBMCs or a T cell subset sorted from them (not recorded which). The DNA sequence reads TGTGCCAGCAGTATTGACAGGTCCTATGGCTACACCTTC. Translation gives CASSIDRSYGYTF.